This T cell receptor beta chain was profiled in a study of blood T cell repertoires in COVID-19 (dated by TCRdb to about 2020). For the wider study: Samples covering the acute and convalescent phases of COVID-19 were provided by collaborators in the United States, Italy and Spain. The material from the prospective study consisted of cDNA or gDNA derived from T cells, B-cell-depleted T cells, or PBMCs. Deeply sampled blood TCRbeta repertoires from subjects exposed to, actively infected with, or recovered from COVID-19 were included in the dataset. The repertoires were released in a freely available public database meant as a resource for research on the immune response to SARS-CoV-2. Samples came from the ongoing ImmuneRACE study (first 160 participants) plus 1,254 subjects from 6 global collaborators. A de-identified subject ID, COVID-19 status, age in years and sex were almost always included in the sample metadata. Where HLA class I and class II types were available, the types were taken from metadata supplied by the sample provider, not from assay-based typing.

The immunoSEQ Assay, a bias-controlled multiplex PCR, was used to amplify TCRbeta CDR3 regions from genomic DNA. In the original analysis: The number of nucleated cells in each sample was estimated by amplification of reference gene primers within the assay. Sequence reads were collapsed and filtered to measure the absolute abundance of every unique TCRbeta CDR3 rearrangement. Productive Simpson clonality was computed per sample as the square root of Simpson's diversity index over productive rearrangements. TCRdb obtained this table from immuneACCESS and retained in-frame rearrangements with V and J assigned. These tables miss some clones; where compared with another copy, unresolved V genes account for less than half of the shortfall, and the remainder is unexplained. V and J calls and clone size are given by that table; D and trimming were obtained from the DNA. Within this sample are around 60,000 clones, with roughly 80% of them counted one time only. The biggest ten clones account for about 15% of the sample.

One collaborating source in Seattle enrolled patients during active infection and followed them longitudinally through the course of disease. Whole blood was collected in K2EDTA tubes by collaborating institutions according to the institutions' own protocols. For TCRbeta analysis, collaborators shipped samples as frozen whole blood, isolated PBMCs, or DNA extracted from either of those sample types. In the germline V gene, CDR1 corresponds to SGDLS and CDR2 to YYNGEE. CDR3 length: 16 amino acids, cysteine to phenylalanine. Only the CDR3 region is kept as DNA, spanning 48 bases read in frame from base 1. At the junction V is shortened by 2 bases and J by 3 bases; bases outside the gene matches: 7. What the authors observed across the whole study: Clinical and demographic metadata were provided uncurated, with the amount varying by source and participant.

Worth noting for this clone: The target of this receptor is not known. No much larger clonotype is one base removed from it; base qualities were not supplied.

This sequence originates from a man aged 60 to 75 with COVID-19, enrolled during active disease. The chain is assembled from TRBV9 and TRBJ2-3, with 9 middle bases fitting TRBD1. Sequenced material: peripheral blood. The CDR3 region: CASSVGQGHRTDTQYF. DNA sequence: TGTGCCAGCAGCGTGGGACAGGGACATAGAACAGATACGCAGTATTTT.